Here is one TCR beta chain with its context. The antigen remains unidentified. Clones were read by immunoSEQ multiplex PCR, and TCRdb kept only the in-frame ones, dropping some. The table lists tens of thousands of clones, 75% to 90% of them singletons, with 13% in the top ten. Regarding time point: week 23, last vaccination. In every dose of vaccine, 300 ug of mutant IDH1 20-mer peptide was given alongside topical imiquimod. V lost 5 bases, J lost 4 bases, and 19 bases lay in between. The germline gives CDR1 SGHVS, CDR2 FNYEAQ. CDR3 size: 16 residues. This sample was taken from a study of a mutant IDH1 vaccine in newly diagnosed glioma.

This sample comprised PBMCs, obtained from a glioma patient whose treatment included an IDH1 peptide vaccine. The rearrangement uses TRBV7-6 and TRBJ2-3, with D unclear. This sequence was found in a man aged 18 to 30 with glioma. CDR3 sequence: CASSPNLQQIPDTQYF. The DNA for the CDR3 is TGTGCCAGCAGCCCAAATCTACAGCAAATCCCAGATACGCAGTATTTT. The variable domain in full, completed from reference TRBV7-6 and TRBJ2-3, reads GAGVSQSPRYKVTKRGQDVALRCDPISGHVSLYWYRQALGQGPEFLTYFNYEAQQDKSGLPNDRFSAERPEGSISTLTIQRTEQRDSAMYRCASSPNLQQIPDTQYFGPGTRLTVL.